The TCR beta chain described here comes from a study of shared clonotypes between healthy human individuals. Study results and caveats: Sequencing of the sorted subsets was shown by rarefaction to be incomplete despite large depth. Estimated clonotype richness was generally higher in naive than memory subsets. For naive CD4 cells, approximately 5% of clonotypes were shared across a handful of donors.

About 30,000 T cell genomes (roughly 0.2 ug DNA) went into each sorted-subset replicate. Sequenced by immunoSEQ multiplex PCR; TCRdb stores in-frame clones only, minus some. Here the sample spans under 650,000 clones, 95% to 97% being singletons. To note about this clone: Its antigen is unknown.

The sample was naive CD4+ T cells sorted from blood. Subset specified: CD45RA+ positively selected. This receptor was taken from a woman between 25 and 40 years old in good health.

The CDR3 region is CASSEAGGRPQHF. The CDR3 DNA reads as TGTGCCAGCAGTGAAGCAGGTGGACGTCCCCAGCATTTT. The rearrangement uses TRBV2 and TRBJ1-5; no reliable D call. V lost 0 bases and J 10 bases, leaving 10 bases between the germline ends. This CDR3 comprises 13 residues. Per germline, CDR1 SNHLY and CDR2 FYNNEI.